A single sample is the source of the 22 T cell receptor beta chains below, sequenced in a study of Graves' ophthalmopathy and Graves' hyperthyroidism. The authors amplified TCR beta CDR3 regions from RNA transcripts. Investigators did first-round RT-PCR with HTBI primers, then second-round multiplex PCR. TCRdb re-analysed the multiplex PCR reads in MiXCR, keeping a single row per CDR3 protein. The sample gives about 700,000 distinct CDR3 sequences, approximately 40% of which show up once; about 40% is in the top ten. Input material: peripheral blood. The source of these receptors is an adult man with Graves' ophthalmopathy.

This sequence joins TRBV25-1 and TRBJ2-2, with 7 bases fitting TRBD1. The CDR3 runs to 14 residues. Germline-derived CDR1 and CDR2 are MGHDK and SYGVNS. V shed 4 bases and J 6 bases; nucleotides not matched to a gene: 5. The CDR3 protein is CASSAKQGPGELFF. The CDR3 DNA follows: TGTGCCAGCAGTGCAAAACAGGGGCCCGGGGAGCTGTTTTTT.

Only a few counts were recorded for this clonotype. The rearrangement uses TRBV7-9 and TRBJ2-7, with D perhaps matching TRBD1 (6 bases). V lost 5 bases and J 2 bases, leaving 16 bases between the germline ends. The CDR3 runs 15 residues. Germline lookup yields CDR1 SEHNR and CDR2 FQNEAQ (reference sequence). CDR3 bases: TGTGCCAGCAGCCGTGACAGGATACCAACCTACGAGCAGTACTTC. It translates to CASSRDRIPTYEQYF.

Details on this clonotype: One junction end does not reproduce the germline sequence, and a read error may be involved. The chain carries TRBV7-9 and TRBJ1-1, with a tentative D call TRBD1 (5 bases). The CDR3 runs 15 residues. The germline V gene has CDR1 SEHNR and CDR2 FQNEAQ (reference sequence). In nucleotides, the CDR3 is TGCGCCAGCAGCCGCACCGGGACTGTGAACACTGAAGCTTTCTTT. This sequence encodes CASSRTGTVNTEAFF.

V gene TRBV27 combines with J gene TRBJ2-5; D possibly uses TRBD1 or TRBD2 (5 bases each). CDR3 length equals 15 residues. Trimming took off 8 bases at V and 3 bases at J, with 19 bases between the two ends. Looked up from germline, CDR1 is MNHEY and CDR2 is SMNVEV (reference sequence). The CDR3 spells CASGTLSGREETQYF. Written as DNA, the CDR3 is TGTGCCAGCGGTACTCTGTCGGGACGAGAAGAGACCCAGTACTTC.

This clonotype was counted many times. CDR3 sequence reads: CASSRLGETQYF. CDR3 coding DNA: TGTGCCAGCAGCCGACTAGGAGAAACCCAGTACTTC. This rearrangement joins TRBV7-2 to TRBJ2-5; a possible D gene is TRBD2 (6 bases). This CDR3 region has 12 residues. Germline CDR1 and CDR2: SGHTA and FQGNSA. V was trimmed by 5 bases and J by 8 bases, leaving 12 bases between them.

This clonotype was recorded at least ten times. One end of the junction is discordant with germline, which a read error may explain. This rearrangement joins TRBV24-1 to TRBJ1-5; D is undetermined. This CDR3 is 13 amino acids long. Germline V CDR1 and CDR2: KGHDR, SFDVKD. Written as DNA, the CDR3 is TGTGCCAGCAGTGACACCGGGAATCAGCCCCAGCATTTT. Protein product: CASSDTGNQPQHF.

V gene TRBV7-2 combines with J gene TRBJ1-5; D unclear. Germline V gene lookup returns CDR1 SGHTA and CDR2 FQGNSA. The CDR3 totals 16 residues. V lost 1 base, J lost 1 base, and 11 bases lay in between. CDR3 loop: CTSSLGGWWSNQPQHF. The CDR3 DNA is TGTACCAGCAGCTTAGGAGGGTGGTGGAGCAATCAGCCCCAGCATTTT.

V usage is TRBV7-3 and J usage is TRBJ1-1; 9 nucleotides line up with TRBD1. After removal of 4 bases from V and 5 bases from J, the junction contained 11 bases not matched to a gene. The CDR3 sequence is 16 residues long. In germline, CDR1 is SGHTA, CDR2 FQGTGA. The CDR3 nucleotides are TGTGCCAGCAGCTCCGCCGGGACAGGGTTACAAACTGAAGCTTTCTTT. It codes for CASSSAGTGLQTEAFF.

This chain uses TRBV9 with TRBJ2-7; 7 nucleotides line up with TRBD1. In germline, CDR1 is SGDLS, CDR2 YYNGEE. The CDR3 totals 14 residues. V lost 5 bases, J lost 6 bases, and 11 bases stayed unmatched. The CDR3 is CASSYSNRGGEQYF. The CDR3 DNA sequence: TGTGCCAGCAGTTACTCGAACAGGGGCGGCGAGCAGTACTTC.

This clonotype showed up many times. The chain links TRBV2 to TRBJ2-5; 7 bases are a match to TRBD1. The CDR3 loop spans 14 amino acids. The germline V gene encodes CDR1 SNHLY and CDR2 FYNNEI. CDR3 protein: CALRWGRGQETQYF. CDR3 DNA: TGTGCGTTACGTTGGGGCAGGGGGCAAGAGACCCAGTACTTC.

The chain employs TRBV5-6 and TRBJ1-1, with no clear D. CDR1 and CDR2 from the germline V gene are SGHDT and YYEEEE. The CDR3 spans 13 residues. Between the trimmed V and J ends, which lost 3 bases and 3 bases, there was a span of 9 bases. DNA for the CDR3: TGTGCCAGCAGCTCTGTTTTGGACACTGAAGCTTTCTTT. It is translated as CASSSVLDTEAFF.

This clonotype was counted only a few times. The V call is TRBV19, the J call TRBJ1-6, with no clear D. The CDR3 extends over 14 amino acids. The V end was cut by 3 bases, the J end by 8 bases, with 11 bases between. Germline CDR1 LNHDA, CDR2 SQIVND (reference sequence). CDR3 in amino acids: CASSIVLVDSPLHF. The CDR3 DNA reads TGTGCCAGTAGTATTGTGCTTGTGGATTCACCCCTCCACTTT.

This rearrangement joins TRBV6-2 or TRBV6-3 to TRBJ2-7, with 9 positions matching TRBD1. The J segment lost 6 bases and the V segment lost 0 bases, leaving 0 bases of the junction unmatched. The CDR3 spans 13 residues. Germline V gives CDR1 MNHEY, CDR2 SVGEGT. The CDR3 protein is CASSYSDRGEQYF. The CDR3 nucleotides read TGTGCCAGCAGTTACTCGGACAGGGGCGAGCAGTACTTC.

V is TRBV7-2 and J is TRBJ2-3; 14 bases are shared with TRBD2. The CDR3 spans 17 residues. Germline V gene lookup returns CDR1 SGHTA and CDR2 FQGNSA. V was clipped by 1 base and J by 5 bases; unmatched bases: 5. The CDR3 region is CASSLVGLAGGGDTQYF. CDR3 sequence (DNA): TGTGCCAGCAGCTTAGTTGGACTAGCGGGGGGAGGAGATACGCAGTATTTT.

To note about this clonotype: The junction departs from the called germline gene at one end, perhaps through a read error. This chain joins TRBV2 and TRBJ1-1; no definite D call. The CDR3 runs to 15 residues. CDR1 and CDR2 from the germline V gene are SNHLY and FYNNEI. The chain's CDR3 is CASSQDSGENTQAFF. CDR3 DNA: TGCGCCAGCAGCCAAGATAGCGGTGAGAACACTCAAGCTTTCTTT.

Turning to this clonotype: It may be a read error: a sequence one base away is much more abundant. The chain is built from TRBV7-9 and TRBJ2-5, with TRBD1 as a possible D gene (6 bases). This CDR3 spans 18 amino acids. Germline lookup yields CDR1 SEHNR and CDR2 FQNEAQ (reference sequence). The CDR3 nucleotides read TGTGCCAGCAGCTCCCAGCCGATAGGACAGATATACCAAGGGACCCAGTACTTC. Amino acids: CASSSQPIGQIYQGTQYF. Using reference TRBV7-9 and TRBJ2-5 for the parts outside the CDR3, the full variable domain is DTGVSQNPRHKITKRGQNVTFRCDPISEHNRLYWYRQTLGQGPEFLTYFQNEAQLEKSRLLSDRFSAERPKGSFSTLEIQRTEQGDSAMYLCASSSQPIGQIYQGTQYFGPGTRLLVL.

This chain connects TRBV2 to TRBJ1-2, with D perhaps matching TRBD1 (6 bases). Germline-derived CDR1 and CDR2 are SNHLY and FYNNEI. Trimming removed 5 bases at V and 3 bases at J, with 13 bases between. The CDR3 length is 14 residues. The chain's CDR3 is CASSRGPSHYGYTF. The CDR3 nucleotides read TGTGCCAGCAGTCGGGGGCCTTCCCACTATGGCTACACCTTC.

The gene calls are TRBV5-6 and TRBJ1-2; D is possibly TRBD1 (6 bases). Germline V gene lookup returns CDR1 SGHDT and CDR2 YYEEEE. The CDR3 sequence is 15 residues long. V lost 4 bases, J lost 6 bases, and 19 bases lay in between. CDR3 sequence reads: CASSPRGGGRNGYTF. The CDR3 region has the DNA TGTGCCAGCAGCCCCCGGGGAGGGGGAAGAAATGGCTACACCTTC.

Of note for this clonotype: Given a much more abundant clone one base away, this may be a read error. V and J are TRBV29-1 and TRBJ2-5; weak D call: TRBD2 (5 bases). Trimming removed 2 bases at V and 5 bases at J, with 15 bases between. The CDR3 covers 14 residues. CDR1 and CDR2 (germline): SQVTM, ANQGSEA. CDR3 protein: CSVEWASLKETQYF. For the CDR3, the DNA is TGCAGCGTTGAATGGGCTAGCCTTAAGGAGACCCAGTACTTC.

This clonotype appeared a few times. The genes are TRBV7-9 and TRBJ1-2, with TRBD1 matching 7 bases. Germline assignment: CDR1 SEHNR and CDR2 FQNEAQ (reference sequence). Losses at the gene ends were 6 bases for V and 4 bases for J; bases not matched to a gene: 14. CDR3 length: 16 amino acids. CDR3 sequence: CASRRQGRTRFYGYTF. The CDR3 bases are TGTGCCAGCAGGCGACAGGGCAGAACCCGTTTCTATGGCTACACCTTC.

The chain uses TRBV25-1 and TRBJ2-2, with no clear D. V was trimmed by 5 bases and J by 5 bases, leaving 12 bases between them. The CDR3 totals 14 residues. Germline CDR1 is MGHDK and CDR2 is SYGVNS. This chain's CDR3 is CASSYFQVTGELFF. The CDR3 DNA reads as TGTGCCAGCAGTTACTTCCAGGTTACCGGGGAGCTGTTTTTT.

Concerning this clonotype: One junction end disagrees with the germline gene, perhaps due to a read error. V is TRBV20-1 and J is TRBJ1-2; 7 bases fit TRBD1. Germline-derived CDR1 and CDR2 are DFQATT and SNEGSKA (reference sequence). This CDR3 is built from 12 residues. This CDR3 is CSAGGGLNGQAF. DNA of the CDR3: TGCAGTGCCGGAGGGGGCCTTAACGGACAGGCCTTC.